One and the same sample provided the 8 T cell receptor beta chains below, sequenced in a study of cytomegalovirus exposure and HLA in healthy donors. A multiplex PCR was run with 60 Vbeta primers and 13 Jbeta primers. The table came from immunoSEQ multiplex PCR; TCRdb's copy has only in-frame clones and leaves some out. The table includes 210,000 or so clones, 70% to 85% detected once. Material: PBMCs. These receptors were obtained from a woman between 40 and 50 years old in good health and CMV-seronegative.

This clone was found once. V and J are TRBV2 and TRBJ1-2, with D hard to call. The germline V gene encodes CDR1 SNHLY and CDR2 FYNNEI. Trimming stripped 6 bases from V and 4 bases from J, with 9 bases between. The CDR3 is 12 amino acids. In DNA form, the CDR3 reads TGTGCCAGCAGGTACAGCACCTATGGCTACACCTTC. Translated: CASRYSTYGYTF.

V gene TRBV9 combines with J gene TRBJ2-1, with a tentative D call TRBD1 (6 bases). CDR3 length: 13 residues. Per the germline V gene, CDR1 is SGDLS and CDR2 is YYNGEE. V was cut by 2 bases and J by 9 bases, with 12 bases left in between. The DNA of the CDR3 is TGTGCCAGCAGCGTGGGCGAAGGGGGTGAGCAGTTCTTC. Translation gives CASSVGEGGEQFF.

J is TRBJ2-1 and V is TRBV5-4, with 7 bases matching TRBD2. V was pared by 5 bases and J by 3 bases, with 8 bases of the junction left unmatched. CDR1 and CDR2 from the germline V gene are SGHNT and YYREEE (reference sequence). The CDR3 sequence is 15 residues long. Here the CDR3 reads CASRTTREGYNEQFF. The CDR3 nucleotides read TGTGCCAGCAGAACGACTAGGGAGGGCTACAATGAGCAGTTCTTC.

This clone was observed a few times. The chain links TRBV4-1 to TRBJ1-2; no definite D call. Germline V lookup: CDR1 MGHRA, CDR2 YSYEKL. The V end was cut by 0 bases, the J end by 9 bases, with 11 bases between. The CDR3 contains 13 residues. The DNA of the CDR3 is TGCGCCAGCAGCCAAGATAACGAGGGCCGCTACACCTTC. Its translation: CASSQDNEGRYTF.

The V call is TRBV18, the J call TRBJ1-5, with D uncertain. With 4 bases removed from V and 1 base from J, the gap between germline ends came to 8 bases. CDR1 and CDR2 from the germline V gene are KGHSH and LQKENI. The CDR3 sequence is 14 residues long. CDR3 region: CASSRGGSNQPQHF. As DNA, the CDR3 is TGTGCCAGCTCACGGGGAGGGAGCAATCAGCCCCAGCATTTT. Variable domain in full (rest from reference TRBV18 and TRBJ1-5): NAGVMQNPRHLVRRRGQEARLRCSPMKGHSHVYWYRQLPEEGLKFMVYLQKENIIDESGMPKERFSAEFPKEGPSILRIQQVVRGDSAAYFCASSRGGSNQPQHFGDGTRLSIL.

The genes are TRBV29-1 and TRBJ1-2; 7 nucleotides align to TRBD1. This CDR3 is built from 12 residues. CDR1 SQVTM and CDR2 ANQGSEA come from the germline V gene. V shed 7 bases and J 4 bases; nucleotides not matched to a gene: 6. CDR3 bases: TGCAGCGCCGGGACAGAATCCTATGGCTACACCTTC. Translation gives CSAGTESYGYTF.

This chain links TRBV15 with TRBJ2-7; TRBD2 might be the D (7 bases). Trimming cost V 9 bases and J 2 bases, with 8 bases left between them. Per germline, CDR1 LNHNV and CDR2 YYDKDF (reference sequence). The CDR3 consists of 11 residues. CDR3 in amino acids: CATRGPYEQYF. In DNA, the CDR3 is TGTGCCACGCGGGGGCCCTACGAGCAGTACTTC.

This chain uses TRBV11-2 with TRBJ1-3; D might be TRBD1 (5 bases). V shed 10 bases and J shed 3 bases, with 16 bases lying between them. CDR3 length: 14 residues. CDR1 is SGHAT, CDR2 FQNNGV, per germline. CDR3 nucleotides: TGTGCCACCTTCAACCTAAGGGGTGGAAACACCATATATTTT. This translates into CATFNLRGGNTIYF.